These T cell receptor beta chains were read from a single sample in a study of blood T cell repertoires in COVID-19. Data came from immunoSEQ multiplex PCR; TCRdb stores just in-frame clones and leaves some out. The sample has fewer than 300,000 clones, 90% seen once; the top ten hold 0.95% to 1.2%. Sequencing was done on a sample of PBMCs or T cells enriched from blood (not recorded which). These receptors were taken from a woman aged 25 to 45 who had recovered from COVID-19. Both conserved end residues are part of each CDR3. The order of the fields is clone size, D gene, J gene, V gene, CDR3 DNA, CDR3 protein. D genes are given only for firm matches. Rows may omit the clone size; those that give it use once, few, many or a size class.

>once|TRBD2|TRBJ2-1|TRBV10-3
TGTGCCATCAGTGGATTAGGGATAACGGGAGGGCGGGATGAGCAGTTCTTC
CAISGLGITGGRDEQFF
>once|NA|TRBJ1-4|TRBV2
TGTGCCAGCATAGACAGATTAGATGAAAAACTGTTTTTT
CASIDRLDEKLFF
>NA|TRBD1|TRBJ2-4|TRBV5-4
TGTGCCAGCAGCCCCCGACAGGGTCTAGCCAAAAACATTCAGTACTTC
CASSPRQGLAKNIQYF
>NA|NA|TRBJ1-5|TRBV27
TGTGCCAGCAGTTTATCGGAAAAGGGGCAGCAGCCCCAGCATTTT
CASSLSEKGQQPQHF
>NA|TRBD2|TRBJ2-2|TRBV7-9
TGTGCCAGCACCCAGGGGCTAGCGGGAGCGATCACCGGGGAGCTGTTTTTT
CASTQGLAGAITGELFF
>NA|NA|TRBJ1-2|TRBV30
TGTGCCTGGATGGGACGGGGGTTCGATGGCTACACCTTC
CAWMGRGFDGYTF
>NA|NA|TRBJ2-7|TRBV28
TGTGCCAGCAGTACACCGAGGGGGACCCTCTACGAGCAGTACTTC
CASSTPRGTLYEQYF
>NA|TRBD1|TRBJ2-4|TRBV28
TGTGCCAGCAGCGCATACAGGGGGCTAGCCAAAAACATTCAGTACTTC
CASSAYRGLAKNIQYF
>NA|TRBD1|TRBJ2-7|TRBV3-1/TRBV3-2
TGTGCCAGCAGCCAAGGGACAGGGCAATACGAGCAGTACTTC
CASSQGTGQYEQYF
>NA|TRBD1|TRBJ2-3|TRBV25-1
TGTGCCAGCAGTGCACCGCTCGGGACAGGGTGGGGTGATACGCAGTATTTT
CASSAPLGTGWGDTQYF
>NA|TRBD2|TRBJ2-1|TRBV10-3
TGTGCCATCAGTTTAAGAGCGGGAGGGAACGAGCAGTTCTTC
CAISLRAGGNEQFF
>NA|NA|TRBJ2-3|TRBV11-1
TGTGCCAGCAGCTTAGCGTGGCGGGATCGGGGCACAGATACGCAGTATTTT
CASSLAWRDRGTDTQYF
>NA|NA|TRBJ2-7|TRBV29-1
TGCAGCGTTGGAACAGACTACGAGCAGTACTTC
CSVGTDYEQYF
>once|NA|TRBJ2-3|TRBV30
TGTGCCTGGAGTCCTCTGGATACGCAGTATTTT
CAWSPLDTQYF
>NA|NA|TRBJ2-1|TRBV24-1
TGTGCCACCAGTGATAGGCAGAATAGGGGTAATTACAATGAGCAGTTCTTC
CATSDRQNRGNYNEQFF
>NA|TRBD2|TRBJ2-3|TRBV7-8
TGTGCCAGCAGCACTGGACTAGCGGGAGTGACAGATACGCAGTATTTT
CASSTGLAGVTDTQYF
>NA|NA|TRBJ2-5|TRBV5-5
TGTGCCAGCAGCTTGGCCTTAGAGACCCAGTACTTC
CASSLALETQYF
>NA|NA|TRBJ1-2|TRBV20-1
TGCAGTGCTACAGGGGTCGGTGGCTACACCTTC
CSATGVGGYTF
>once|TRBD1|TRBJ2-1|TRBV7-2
TGTGCCAGCAGCTCGGGACAGCCGGGGTGGGATGAGCAGTTCTTC
CASSSGQPGWDEQFF
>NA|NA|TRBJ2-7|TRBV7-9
TGTGCCAGCAGCTTAGTTCAGGGGCTTTTCATCTACGAGCAGTACTTC
CASSLVQGLFIYEQYF
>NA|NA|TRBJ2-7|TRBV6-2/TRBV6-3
TGTGCCAGCAGTTACGTAGTGGGGCGATTGCAGTACTTC
CASSYVVGRLQYF
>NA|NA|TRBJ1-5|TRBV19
TGTGCCAGTATCCAAACCCCCCTCGGGGGTTCGTCCAATCAGCCCCAGCATTTT
CASIQTPLGGSSNQPQHF
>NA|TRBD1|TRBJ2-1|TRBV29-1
TGCAGCGTTCGGGACAGGGGGCTCTATAATGAGCAGTTCTTC
CSVRDRGLYNEQFF
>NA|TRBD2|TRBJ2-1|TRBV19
TGTGCCAGTAACCCGGGACTAGCGGGCGGTGAGCAGTTCTTC
CASNPGLAGGEQFF
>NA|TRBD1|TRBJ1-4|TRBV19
TGTGCCAGTAGTAATGCCAGGGGGAATGAAAAACTGTTTTTT
CASSNARGNEKLFF
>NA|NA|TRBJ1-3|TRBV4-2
TGTGCCAGCAGCCCGGGCAGGGATGGAAACACCATATATTTT
CASSPGRDGNTIYF
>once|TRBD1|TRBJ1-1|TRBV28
TGTGCCAGCAGTTTAATGGGACAGATAACTTTCTTT
CASSLMGQITFF
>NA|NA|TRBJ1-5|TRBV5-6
TGTGCCAGCAGCCCTACAGGGATCAATCAGCCCCAGCATTTT
CASSPTGINQPQHF
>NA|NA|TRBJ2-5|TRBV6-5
TGTGCCAGCAGGCAGACTGGCTTATGGACCCAGTACTTC
CASRQTGLWTQYF
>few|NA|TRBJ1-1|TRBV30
TGTGCCTGGAGTGTACGCGCTGAAGCTTTCTTT
CAWSVRAEAFF
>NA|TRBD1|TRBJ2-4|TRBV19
TGTGCCAGTAGTGCATACCCGACAGGGCCCAAAAACATTCAGTACTTC
CASSAYPTGPKNIQYF
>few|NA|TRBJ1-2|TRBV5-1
TGCGCCAGCAGCTTGGGACAGTTCTATGGCTACACCTTC
CASSLGQFYGYTF
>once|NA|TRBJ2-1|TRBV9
TGTGCCAGCAGCGTCGGGATTAGCTCCTACAATGAGCAGTTCTTC
CASSVGISSYNEQFF
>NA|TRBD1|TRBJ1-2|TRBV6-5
TGTGCCAGCGGGGGGACAGGGTCAAACTATGGCTACACCTTC
CASGGTGSNYGYTF
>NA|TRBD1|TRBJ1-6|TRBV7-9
TGTGCCAGCAGCTCGGACAGGGATAGTTCACCCCTCCACTTT
CASSSDRDSSPLHF
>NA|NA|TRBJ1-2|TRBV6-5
TGTGCCAGCAGTTACTCTTGGAAACAGGGAAATGGCTACACCTTC
CASSYSWKQGNGYTF
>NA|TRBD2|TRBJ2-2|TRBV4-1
TGCGCCAGCAGCCAACAAGGGACTAGCGGGAGGTTCACCGGGGAGCTGTTTTTT
CASSQQGTSGRFTGELFF
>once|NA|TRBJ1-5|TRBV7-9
TGTGCCAGCAGCTTAACGGGAACTCAGCCCCAGCATTTT
CASSLTGTQPQHF
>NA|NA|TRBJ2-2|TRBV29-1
TGCAGCGTTGAAACCCTTACAGGGATCGTGGCCGGGACCGGGGAGCTGTTTTTT
CSVETLTGIVAGTGELFF
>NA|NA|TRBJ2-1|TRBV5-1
TGCGCCAGCAGCTTGGTGAACAGGGGGGGAAATGAGCAGTTCTTC
CASSLVNRGGNEQFF
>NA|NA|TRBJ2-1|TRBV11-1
TGTGCCAGCAGCCCCCAGGGCAATGAGCAGTTCTTC
CASSPQGNEQFF
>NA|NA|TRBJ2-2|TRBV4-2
TGTGCCAGCAGCCAAGAGGGACTGGCGAACACCGGGGAGCTGTTTTTT
CASSQEGLANTGELFF